These 28 T cell receptor beta chains originate from one sample sequenced in a study of identical twins. TCRdb processed the 5' RACE reads anew with MiXCR; each CDR3 protein has one entry. This repertoire shows 1,800,000 or so distinct CDR3 sequences, about 32% found once; its top ten account for about 0.3%. Sequenced: cord blood. The source is a newborn girl in good health.

The chain has TRBV20-1 and TRBJ1-1; 7 positions match TRBD1. The CDR3 runs 11 residues. CDR1 and CDR2 from the germline V gene are DFQATT and SNEGSKA (reference sequence). CDR3 sequence: CRGTANTEAFF. DNA for the CDR3: TGCAGGGGGACAGCGAACACTGAAGCTTTCTTT.

This clonotype has only a few counts. This chain links TRBV2 with TRBJ2-1, with 9 positions matching TRBD1. The V gene end was trimmed by 3 bases and the J gene end by 7 bases; junction bases not matched to a gene: 7. The CDR3 runs to 15 residues. Germline loops: CDR1 SNHLY, CDR2 FYNNEI. The CDR3 loop reads CASSEGQGPTNEQFF. The CDR3 DNA reads as TGTGCCAGCAGTGAGGGACAGGGCCCCACGAATGAGCAGTTCTTC. The full variable domain, completed using reference TRBV2 and TRBJ2-1, is EPEVTQTPSHQVTQMGQEVILRCVPISNHLYFYWYRQILGQKVEFLVSFYNNEISEKSEIFDDQFSVERPDGSNFTLKIRSTKLEDSAMYFCASSEGQGPTNEQFFGPGTRLTVL.

This chain links TRBV5-1 with TRBJ1-1; D unclear. The CDR3 extends over 14 amino acids. The V and J ends lost 5 bases and 1 base respectively, with 12 bases between them. The germline V gene has CDR1 SGHRS and CDR2 YFSETQ. The CDR3 DNA is TGCGCCAGCAGACCACGGAAGGGGAACACTGAAGCTTTCTTT. Encoded protein: CASRPRKGNTEAFF.

The chain is built from TRBV28 and TRBJ1-5; the D is unclear. The CDR3 sequence is 14 residues long. The ends were cut back, 3 bases at V and 5 bases at J, with 11 bases in the middle. In germline, CDR1 is MDHEN, CDR2 SYDVKM. CDR3 residues: CASSFTADYQPQHF. The CDR3 DNA follows: TGTGCCAGCAGTTTCACGGCAGATTATCAGCCCCAGCATTTT.

This clonotype was recorded a few times. The chain has TRBV6-5 and TRBJ2-5; D might be TRBD1 (6 bases). CDR3 length: 12 residues. The V end lost 8 bases, the J end lost 3 bases, and 10 bases lay between the germline ends. In germline, CDR1 is MNHEY, CDR2 SVGAGI. The DNA of the CDR3 is TGTGCCAGCGGTTGGGACAAAGAGACCCAGTACTTC. It translates to CASGWDKETQYF.

In its sample, this clonotype was seen once. The chain carries TRBV20-1 and TRBJ1-5, with 7 bases that match TRBD1. The CDR3 extends over 15 amino acids. With V trimmed by 1 base and J by 4 bases, 7 bases remained unmatched. Germline CDR1 and CDR2: DFQATT and SNEGSKA (reference sequence). CDR3 protein: CSARAGQGGNQPQHF. The CDR3 DNA is TGCAGTGCTAGAGCAGGGCAGGGGGGGAATCAGCCCCAGCATTTT.

This clonotype was counted between two and nine times. The V and J genes are TRBV4-2 and TRBJ1-2; possible D gene TRBD1, 5 bases. Germline CDR1 LGHNA, CDR2 YNFKEQ. The CDR3 sequence is 15 residues long. V lost 2 bases and J 4 bases, leaving 14 bases between the germline ends. DNA of the CDR3: TGTGCCAGCAGCCAATCACAGCCAGGGCCCTATGGCTACACCTTC. Translating gives CASSQSQPGPYGYTF.

This clonotype has only a few counts. The chain links TRBV5-1 to TRBJ2-2; D is uncertain. V lost 0 bases, J lost 5 bases, and 8 bases lay in between. The CDR3 totals 14 residues. Germline V gene lookup returns CDR1 SGHRS and CDR2 YFSETQ. CDR3 amino acids: CASSLEAITGELFF. CDR3 in DNA: TGCGCCAGCAGCTTGGAGGCTATTACCGGGGAGCTGTTTTTT.

The V and J genes are TRBV28 and TRBJ2-1; possibly TRBD1 or TRBD2 for D (5 bases each). The CDR3 runs to 13 residues. V gave up 7 bases and J gave up 9 bases, with 16 bases separating them. Germline CDR1 reads MDHEN; CDR2 reads SYDVKM. CDR3 DNA: TGTGCCAGCAATGGGGACCGGGAATCTGAGCAGTTCTTC. Its protein is CASNGDRESEQFF. Full variable domain (rest looked up from reference TRBV28 and TRBJ2-1): DVKVTQSSRYLVKRTGEKVFLECVQDMDHENMFWYRQDPGLGLRLIYFSYDVKMKEKGDIPEGYSVSREKKERFSLILESASTNQTSMYLCASNGDRESEQFFGPGTRLTVL.

The DNA for the CDR3 is TGTGCCAGCAGTCCGTGGACAGGGGGCCATGAGCAGTTCTTC. This encodes CASSPWTGGHEQFF. The chain links TRBV27 to TRBJ2-1; TRBD1 matches at 11 bases. The trim removed 5 bases at V and 8 bases at J, leaving 5 bases unmatched. The CDR3 has 14 residues. CDR1 MNHEY and CDR2 SMNVEV come from the germline V gene (reference sequence).

Of note for this clonotype: A single base separates this from a much larger clone, so it may be a read error. The CDR3 nucleotides are TGTGCCAACAGCTTAGCGGGAACTGAGCAGTTCTTC. This gives the protein CANSLAGTEQFF. The V call is TRBV7-9, the J call TRBJ2-1, with 8 bases lining up with TRBD2. The CDR3 loop spans 12 amino acids. Germline V gene sequence: CDR1 SEHNR, CDR2 FQNEAQ (reference sequence). Supplemented by reference TRBV7-9 and TRBJ2-1, the full variable domain reads DTGVSQNPRHKITKRGQNVTFRCDPISEHNRLYWYRQTLGQGPEFLTYFQNEAQLEKSRLLSDRFSAERPKGSFSTLEIQRTEQGDSAMYLCANSLAGTEQFFGPGTRLTVL.

The chain recombines TRBV20-1 with TRBJ1-4; 7 bases line up with TRBD1. The CDR3 extends over 17 amino acids. The junction had 14 bases not matched to a gene; V was cut back by 4 bases and J by 3 bases. CDR1 is DFQATT, CDR2 SNEGSKA, per germline (reference sequence). CDR3 coding DNA: TGCAGTGCTACAGCCCAAACAGGGGAGGGAGCTAATGAAAAACTGTTTTTT. Translation: CSATAQTGEGANEKLFF.

The chain has TRBV12-5 and TRBJ2-7; TRBD1 matches at 7 bases. The CDR3 runs 12 residues. Germline CDR1 is LGHNT and CDR2 is FRNRAP. V dropped 1 base and J dropped 12; count of bases not matched to a gene: 6. Written as DNA, the CDR3 is TGTGCTAGTGGTTTGGCCATGGGACAGCCGTACTTC. It yields the protein CASGLAMGQPYF.

J is TRBJ2-3 and V is TRBV20-1; the D gene is possibly TRBD2 (7 bases). Trimming removed 2 bases at V and 1 base at J, with 13 bases between. The V gene's germline CDR1 is DFQATT and CDR2 SNEGSKA (reference sequence). The CDR3 sequence is 15 residues long. CDR3 sequence: CSARSGGRRTDTQYF. As DNA, the CDR3 is TGCAGTGCTAGATCCGGGGGGCGGCGCACAGATACGCAGTATTTT.

The chain uses TRBV20-1 and TRBJ2-1; either TRBD1 or TRBD2 may fit D (5 bases each). The ends were cut back, 5 bases at V and 5 bases at J, with 19 bases in the middle. Germline loops: CDR1 DFQATT, CDR2 SNEGSKA (reference sequence). This CDR3 contains 15 residues. CDR3 coding DNA: TGCAGTGCTCCCCGGGGCGCACTAGTTGACAATGAGCAGTTCTTC. It translates to CSAPRGALVDNEQFF.

The V gene is TRBV7-2, the J gene TRBJ1-2; no reliable D call. Per the germline V gene, CDR1 is SGHTA and CDR2 is FQGNSA. There are 15 residues in the CDR3. Trimming stripped 0 bases from V and 5 bases from J, with 13 bases between. CDR3 sequence reads: CASSLARKVGYGYTF. Written as DNA, the CDR3 is TGTGCCAGCAGCTTAGCGAGGAAGGTGGGATATGGCTACACCTTC.

J is TRBJ2-7 and V is TRBV10-2; D possibly corresponds to TRBD2 (5 bases). Germline V gene sequence: CDR1 WSHSY, CDR2 SAAADI. This CDR3 is built from 17 residues. The V end lost 6 bases, the J end lost 0 bases, and 21 bases lay between the germline ends. CDR3 residues: CASRGGRLRGSSYEQYF. The CDR3 DNA follows: TGCGCCAGCAGGGGCGGCAGGCTCCGGGGAAGCTCCTACGAGCAGTACTTC.

This clonotype appeared many times. The J gene is TRBJ1-5, the V gene TRBV4-2, with D possibly being TRBD1 (5 bases). The CDR3 is 14 residues long. With 0 bases removed from V and 3 bases from J, the gap between germline ends came to 6 bases. Germline lookup yields CDR1 LGHNA and CDR2 YNFKEQ. CDR3 residues: CASSQEDNNQPQHF. CDR3 bases: TGTGCCAGCAGCCAAGAGGACAACAATCAGCCCCAGCATTTT.

The chain uses TRBV5-1 and TRBJ1-2; no reliable D call. The CDR3 consists of 13 residues. Trimming cost V 5 bases and J 3 bases, with 11 bases left between them. CDR1 is SGHRS and CDR2 is YFSETQ in the germline V gene. The CDR3 DNA reads as TGCGCCAGCAGGCCGCATAGTCACTATGGCTACACCTTC. Its translation: CASRPHSHYGYTF.

A few counts support this clonotype. This chain joins TRBV7-2 and TRBJ1-1, with D maybe TRBD1 (5 bases). V was shortened by 3 bases and J by 1 base, with 15 bases between the two germline ends. The CDR3 contains 16 residues. Germline V gives CDR1 SGHTA, CDR2 FQGNSA. In DNA form, the CDR3 reads TGTGCCAGCAGCTTTCCGCCGTGGAGGGGGAACACTGAAGCTTTCTTT. This codes for CASSFPPWRGNTEAFF.

The CDR3 here is CSAEGAAGNQPQHF. CDR3 nucleotide sequence: TGCAGTGCTGAGGGGGCGGCTGGCAATCAGCCCCAGCATTTT. J is TRBJ1-5 and V is TRBV20-1, with TRBD1 matching over 7 bases. The CDR3 runs to 14 residues. CDR1 DFQATT and CDR2 SNEGSKA come from the germline V gene (reference sequence). V lost 5 bases and J lost 2; bases outside the gene matches: 6.

This clonotype has a count of ten or more. The V and J genes are TRBV12-3 or TRBV12-4 and TRBJ2-3; D is undetermined. V was cut by 1 base and J by 2 bases, with 10 bases left in between. The CDR3 loop spans 15 amino acids. The CDR3 DNA is TGTGCCAGCAGTTTAGGACGGAAAAACACAGATACGCAGTATTTT. Amino acid sequence: CASSLGRKNTDTQYF.

This sequence joins TRBV7-8 and TRBJ2-3, with 9 bases that match TRBD1. From germline, CDR1 is SGHVS and CDR2 FQNEAQ. Trimming cost V 5 bases and J 7 bases; bases outside gene matches: 7. The CDR3 spans 14 residues. The CDR3 nucleotides are TGTGCCAGCAGCCCCGGACAGGGGAGACATACGCAGTATTTT. Translated, it gives CASSPGQGRHTQYF.

The rearrangement links TRBV15 to TRBJ2-2; 7 positions agree with TRBD1. Germline CDR1 is LNHNV and CDR2 is YYDKDF (reference sequence). The CDR3 loop spans 20 amino acids. The J segment lost 0 bases and the V segment lost 5 bases, leaving 18 bases of the junction unmatched. The CDR3 region is CATSGGYQGVSFANTGELFF. In DNA, the CDR3 is TGTGCCACCAGCGGAGGTTATCAGGGGGTGTCTTTCGCGAACACCGGGGAGCTGTTTTTT.

This clonotype was seen a handful of times. This chain joins TRBV20-1 and TRBJ2-4, with D possibly being TRBD1 (6 bases). V dropped 8 bases and J dropped 0 bases, with 11 bases sitting between them. The germline CDR1 and CDR2 sequences are DFQATT and SNEGSKA (reference sequence). The CDR3 contains 13 residues. The CDR3 loop reads CSPRGLAKNIQYF. The CDR3 bases are TGCAGTCCAAGGGGGTTAGCCAAAAACATTCAGTACTTC.

This CDR3 reads CSARTGTGRSYNSPLHF. The CDR3 DNA reads as TGCAGTGCTCGAACCGGGACAGGGAGGTCCTATAATTCACCCCTCCACTTT. The rearrangement joins TRBV20-1 to TRBJ1-6; 9 bases align to TRBD1. The CDR3 is 17 amino acids. Germline V gene sequence: CDR1 DFQATT, CDR2 SNEGSKA (reference sequence). With V trimmed by 5 bases and J by 1 base, 9 bases remained unmatched.

The rearrangement joins TRBV27 to TRBJ2-3; the D call may be TRBD1 or TRBD2 (6 bases each). Germline CDR1 reads MNHEY; CDR2 reads SMNVEV (reference sequence). V lost 0 bases and J 3 bases, leaving 10 bases between the germline ends. This CDR3 comprises 15 residues. The CDR3 bases are TGTGCCAGCAGTTTATCGCCGGGGGCAACAGATACGCAGTATTTT. Amino acids: CASSLSPGATDTQYF.

Here the CDR3 reads CASSDWLNNNLEETQYF. The DNA for the CDR3 is TGTGCCAGCAGCGATTGGTTAAACAACAACCTGGAAGAGACCCAGTACTTC. The V call is TRBV7-6, the J call TRBJ2-4; D is undetermined. Judging by the DNA end, TRBJ2-5 fits better; the J call may be wrong. CDR3 length equals 17 residues. Looked up from germline, CDR1 is SGHVS and CDR2 is FNYEAQ.